These 9 T cell receptor beta chains share one sample of origin, sequenced in a study of blood T cell repertoires in COVID-19 (TCRdb year 2020). The library relied on the immunoSEQ multiplex PCR assay. Imported from immuneACCESS, the table was reduced by TCRdb to in-frame sequences with V and J called. These copies leave out some clones; in studies compared against another copy, an unresolved V gene accounts for under half, and the cause of the remainder is not known. The sample yields about 440,000 clones; roughly 85% were counted once. Nearly 2% of the sample belongs to the ten largest clones. Sequences were obtained from PBMCs or T cells enriched from blood (not recorded which). Receptor source: a woman aged 18-29 years with acute COVID-19.

In its sample, this clone was seen a few times. The chain couples TRBV21-1 to TRBJ2-1; no DNA check was done on the table's D call, TRBD2. TRBV21-1 is tagged as a pseudogene. CDR3 size: 17 residues. The DNA of the CDR3 is TGTGCCAGCAGCAAGGAAGACCGGGGGACTTCCTACAATGAGCAGTTCTTC. Its translation: CASSKEDRGTSYNEQFF.

In this sample, this clone turned up once. J is TRBJ2-1 and V is TRBV18; 7 positions match TRBD2. Per the germline V gene, CDR1 is KGHSH and CDR2 is LQKENI. V dropped 3 bases and J dropped 4; count of bases not matched to a gene: 9. The CDR3 is 16 residues long. The CDR3 is CASSPMAGDLYNEQFF. The CDR3 DNA reads TGTGCCAGCTCACCCATGGCGGGGGATCTTTACAATGAGCAGTTCTTC.

This clone was observed a few times. The gene calls are TRBV28 and TRBJ1-2; D unclear. Per germline, CDR1 MDHEN and CDR2 SYDVKM. V was clipped by 2 bases and J by 4 bases, with 5 bases between them. The CDR3 is 12 residues long. In DNA, the CDR3 is TGTGCCAGCAGTTTAAACAGCTATGGCTACACCTTC. Its protein product is CASSLNSYGYTF.

This clone was detected once. The V gene is TRBV13, the J gene TRBJ2-3; unclear D gene. The V gene lost 5 bases and the J gene lost 7 bases, with 13 bases spanning the gap. Germline V lookup: CDR1 PRHDT, CDR2 FYEKMQ (reference sequence). This CDR3 spans 13 amino acids. In nucleotides, the CDR3 is TGTGCCAGCAGCCCCCCGACTGGAAATACGCAGTATTTT. Translated: CASSPPTGNTQYF.

The V call is TRBV7-9, the J call TRBJ2-7; D is perhaps TRBD1 (6 bases). The length of the CDR3 is 14 residues. The V and J ends lost 0 bases and 5 bases respectively, with 11 bases between them. Germline CDR1 reads SEHNR; CDR2 reads FQNEAQ (reference sequence). The CDR3 sequence is CASSLAQGFNEQYF. The CDR3 region has the DNA TGTGCCAGCAGCTTAGCACAGGGTTTCAACGAGCAGTACTTC.

The J gene is TRBJ2-5, the V gene TRBV6-5; possible D gene TRBD2, 6 bases. Germline CDR1 reads MNHEY; CDR2 reads SVGAGI. CDR3 length equals 14 residues. Deletions cut 2 bases from V and 4 bases from J, with 11 bases between. The CDR3 DNA follows: TGTGCCAGCAGTTACCTTGTCGGGAGAGAGACCCAGTACTTC. Translating it yields CASSYLVGRETQYF.

This chain connects TRBV7-2 to TRBJ2-3; D is uncertain. The germline V gene has CDR1 SGHTA and CDR2 FQGNSA. With 5 bases removed from V and 4 bases from J, the gap between germline ends came to 10 bases. The CDR3 consists of 13 residues. The CDR3 loop is CASSRRGPDTQYF. The CDR3 DNA reads as TGTGCCAGCAGCCGGCGAGGCCCAGATACGCAGTATTTT.

The chain recombines TRBV7-2 with TRBJ2-5; 10 nucleotides align to TRBD2. Germline CDR1 and CDR2: SGHTA and FQGNSA. This CDR3 is built from 17 residues. The V and J ends lost 0 bases and 2 bases, in that order; junction bases with no gene match: 6. In nucleotides, the CDR3 is TGTGCCAGCAGCTTAGCCCTAGCGGGAGTCGGGCAAGAGACCCAGTACTTC. Translated: CASSLALAGVGQETQYF.

This chain uses TRBV6-5 with TRBJ2-7; TRBD1 agrees at 8 bases. Germline V gives CDR1 MNHEY, CDR2 SVGAGI. The length of the CDR3 is 14 residues. Trimming at V came to 2 bases and at J to 4 bases, leaving 4 bases not matched to a gene. This chain's CDR3 is CASSYQGAIYEQYF. Here the CDR3 DNA reads TGTGCCAGCAGTTACCAGGGGGCAATTTACGAGCAGTACTTC.